Listed here are 20 T cell receptor beta chains from one sample, sequenced in a study of T cell responses to AZD1222 COVID-19 vaccine (dated by TCRdb to the early 2020s). The label giving this sample's time point can be read as: baseline before first vaccination. Libraries were built with the immunoSEQ multiplex PCR assay. In TCRdb, the immuneACCESS table is reduced to in-frame sequences with V and J assigned. These tables do not hold every clone; where another copy was compared, an unresolved V gene accounts for under half, and the others remain unexplained. This sample gives 240,000 or so clones in total; approximately 95% of them show up just once. Jointly, the top ten make up 0.5% to 0.7% of the sample. The sequenced sample was peripheral blood, obtained on day 0 of AZD1222 vaccination. Receptors originate from an adult in good health.

This rearrangement joins TRBV15 to TRBJ2-3; 7 nucleotides match TRBD2. Germline V gives CDR1 LNHNV, CDR2 YYDKDF (reference sequence). The CDR3 sequence is 14 residues long. Trimming cost V 4 bases and J 4 bases; bases outside gene matches: 5. The DNA of the CDR3 is TGTGCCACCAGCACAGGGCGGGAGCCAGATACGCAGTATTTT. Its translation: CATSTGREPDTQYF.

This chain connects TRBV14 to TRBJ1-5, with D hard to call. V lost 5 bases to trimming and J lost 5 bases, with 10 bases between them. This CDR3 is built from 13 residues. Germline V gives CDR1 SGHDN, CDR2 FVKESK. CDR3 nucleotides: TGTGCCAGCAGCTCGGGGATTTATCAGCCCCAGCATTTT. Protein sequence: CASSSGIYQPQHF.

V gene TRBV28 combines with J gene TRBJ2-3; D unresolved. This CDR3 has 13 residues. CDR1 is MDHEN, CDR2 SYDVKM, per germline. V was pared by 6 bases and J by 8 bases, with 15 bases between. CDR3 residues: CASSRGPLGTQYF. The CDR3 DNA reads as TGTGCCAGCAGCCGCGGACCCCTTGGTACGCAGTATTTT.

The CDR3 sequence: CASIDSANTGELFF. CDR3 sequence (DNA): TGTGCCAGCATCGACTCTGCGAACACCGGGGAGCTGTTTTTT. The V call is TRBV6-5, the J call TRBJ2-2, with no clear D. This CDR3 spans 14 amino acids. The germline V and J ends were trimmed by 7 bases and 0 bases, with 9 bases remaining between them. In germline, CDR1 is MNHEY, CDR2 SVGAGI.

The rearrangement uses TRBV5-6 and TRBJ2-2, with 8 positions matching TRBD1. Trimming cost V 5 bases and J 0 bases; bases outside gene matches: 3. This CDR3 comprises 15 residues. Germline V gives CDR1 SGHDT, CDR2 YYEEEE. CDR3 DNA: TGTGCCAGCAGTCGACAGGGGACGAACACCGGGGAGCTGTTTTTT. This codes for CASSRQGTNTGELFF.

The chain uses TRBV7-9 and TRBJ1-5; D uncertain. Looked up from germline, CDR1 is SEHNR and CDR2 is FQNEAQ (reference sequence). CDR3 length equals 12 residues. Trimming pared 7 bases from V and 10 bases from J, leaving 14 bases between. The DNA of the CDR3 is TGTGCCAGCACCTCCGGGATCAACCCCCAGCATTTT. Amino acid sequence: CASTSGINPQHF.

The rearrangement joins TRBV3-1 (or the pseudogene TRBV3-2) to TRBJ2-7, with D hard to call. The V end was cut by 5 bases, the J end by 0 bases, with 8 bases between. The CDR3 covers 13 residues. From germline, CDR1 is LGHDT and CDR2 YNNKEL (reference sequence). The CDR3 is CASSIEPSYEQYF. The CDR3 nucleotides read TGTGCCAGCAGCATAGAACCCTCCTACGAGCAGTACTTC.

V gene TRBV28 combines with J gene TRBJ2-1; D unresolved. Per germline, CDR1 MDHEN and CDR2 SYDVKM. CDR3 length equals 11 residues. Deletions cut 3 bases from V and 9 bases from J, with 6 bases between. This chain's CDR3 is CASSFMVEQFF. Here the CDR3 DNA reads TGTGCCAGCAGTTTTATGGTTGAGCAGTTCTTC.

The chain recombines TRBV29-1 with TRBJ1-1; D not certain. CDR1 is SQVTM, CDR2 ANQGSEA, per germline. This CDR3 has 13 residues. V gave up 0 bases and J gave up 6 bases, with 11 bases separating them. For the CDR3, the DNA is TGCAGCGTTGAAGATGGGGATAGGGCTGAAGCTTTCTTT. Amino acids: CSVEDGDRAEAFF.

This sequence joins TRBV5-1 and TRBJ2-5; maybe TRBD2 (6 bases). The V end was cut by 4 bases, the J end by 5 bases, with 15 bases between. This CDR3 comprises 14 residues. The germline CDR1 and CDR2 sequences are SGHRS and YFSETQ. The CDR3, as DNA: TGCGCCAGCAGCAGACGGGACTGGCGGGAGACCCAGTACTTC. It specifies CASSRRDWRETQYF. Using reference TRBV5-1 and TRBJ2-5 for the parts outside the CDR3, the full variable domain is KAGVTQTPRYLIKTRGQQVTLSCSPISGHRSVSWYQQTPGQGLQFLFEYFSETQRNKGNFPGRFSGRQFSNSRSEMNVSTLELGDSALYLCASSRRDWRETQYFGPGTRLLVL.

The genes are TRBV3-1 (or the pseudogene TRBV3-2) and TRBJ2-3; D is uncertain. In germline, CDR1 is LGHDT, CDR2 YNNKEL (reference sequence). The V end was cut by 3 bases, the J end by 6 bases, with 7 bases between. CDR3 size: 12 residues. Here the CDR3 reads CASSHRSDTQYF. The CDR3 coding sequence is TGTGCCAGCAGCCACCGTTCCGATACGCAGTATTTT.

The chain joins TRBV28 to TRBJ2-5, with D uncertain. With 3 bases removed from V and 5 bases from J, the gap between germline ends came to 4 bases. The CDR3 is 11 residues long. Germline V gene data show CDR1 as MDHEN and CDR2 as SYDVKM. In nucleotides, the CDR3 is TGTGCCAGCAGTTTCCTCGAGACCCAGTACTTC. It specifies CASSFLETQYF.

The CDR3 reads CASSQGHGGNSFHEQYF. The CDR3 DNA sequence: TGCGCCAGCAGCCAAGGCCATGGAGGGAATTCGTTCCACGAGCAGTACTTC. V usage is TRBV4-1 and J usage is TRBJ2-7; the D gene is possibly TRBD2 (6 bases). CDR1 is MGHRA, CDR2 YSYEKL, per germline. Trimming removed 1 base at V and 5 bases at J, with 21 bases between. CDR3 length equals 17 residues.

This clone was observed a handful of times. The rearrangement links TRBV6-1 to TRBJ1-1; maybe TRBD1 (5 bases). The CDR3 is 21 residues long. Trimming took off 2 bases at V and 0 bases at J, with 28 bases between the two ends. In germline, CDR1 is MNHNS, CDR2 SASEGT. The DNA of the CDR3 is TGTGCCAGCAGTGAAAGAAGTGGGGCAGTTATGATTCCCAAAATGAACACTGAAGCTTTCTTT. Translation gives CASSERSGAVMIPKMNTEAFF.

V is TRBV5-1 and J is TRBJ1-3; no firm D call. The V end lost 2 bases, the J end lost 4 bases, and 19 bases lay between the germline ends. Germline V gene sequence: CDR1 SGHRS, CDR2 YFSETQ. This CDR3 contains 17 residues. CDR3 sequence (DNA): TGCGCCAGCAGCTTAACGTCAGCTCGTTTGGGAGGAAACACCATATATTTT. It codes for CASSLTSARLGGNTIYF.

V is TRBV11-2 and J is TRBJ2-5; 7 nucleotides match TRBD1. The junction had 7 bases not matched to a gene; V was cut back by 1 base and J by 5 bases. Germline loops: CDR1 SGHAT, CDR2 FQNNGV. This CDR3 is built from 15 residues. This CDR3 is CASSLGTGVGETQYF. Here the CDR3 DNA reads TGTGCCAGCAGCTTAGGGACAGGTGTGGGGGAGACCCAGTACTTC.

This clone has a single count. The chain joins TRBV3-1 (or the pseudogene TRBV3-2) to TRBJ2-5; no firm D call. V lost 0 bases and J lost 3, with 11 bases in between. The germline V gene has CDR1 LGHDT and CDR2 YNNKEL (reference sequence). The CDR3 loop spans 15 amino acids. The CDR3 is CASSQEWTAEETQYF. The CDR3 nucleotides are TGTGCCAGCAGCCAAGAATGGACGGCTGAAGAGACCCAGTACTTC.

Here the CDR3 reads CASRADRGNYGYTF. The CDR3 DNA reads TGTGCCAGCAGAGCGGACAGGGGAAACTATGGCTACACCTTC. This sequence joins TRBV5-4 and TRBJ1-2; 9 bases fit TRBD1. Germline V gene sequence: CDR1 SGHNT, CDR2 YYREEE (reference sequence). The CDR3 runs to 14 residues. With 5 bases clipped from V and 2 bases from J, the junction kept 4 bases outside the gene matches.

J is TRBJ1-5 and V is TRBV6-5; 11 nucleotides align to TRBD1. Germline values: CDR1 MNHEY, CDR2 SVGAGI. The CDR3 length is 16 residues. J lost 6 bases, V lost 0 bases, and 4 bases had no gene match. The CDR3 reads CASSYSGTGGIQPQHF. CDR3 in DNA: TGTGCCAGCAGTTACTCGGGGACAGGGGGGATTCAGCCCCAGCATTTT.

This chain joins TRBV19 and TRBJ2-2, with TRBD2 matching 14 bases. The V gene's germline CDR1 is LNHDA and CDR2 SQIVND (reference sequence). The junction had 10 bases not matched to a gene; V was cut back by 5 bases and J by 5 bases. The CDR3 loop spans 18 amino acids. CDR3 in DNA: TGTGCCAGTAGTTTAGGACTAGCGGGGGGACCATTTACCGGGGAGCTGTTTTTT. It codes for CASSLGLAGGPFTGELFF.